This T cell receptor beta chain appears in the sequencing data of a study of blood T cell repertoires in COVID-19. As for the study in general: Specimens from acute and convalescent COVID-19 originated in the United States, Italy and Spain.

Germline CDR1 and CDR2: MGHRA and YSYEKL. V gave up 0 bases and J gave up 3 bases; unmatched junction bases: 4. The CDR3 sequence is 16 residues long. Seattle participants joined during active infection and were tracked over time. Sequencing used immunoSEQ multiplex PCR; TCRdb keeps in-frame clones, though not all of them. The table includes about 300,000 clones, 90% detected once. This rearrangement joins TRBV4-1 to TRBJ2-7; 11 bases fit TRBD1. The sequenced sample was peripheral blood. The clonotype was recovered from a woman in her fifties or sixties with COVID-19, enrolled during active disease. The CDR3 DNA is TGCGCCAGCAGCCAAGAACCGGGACAGGGGGACTACGAGCAGTACTTC. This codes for CASSQEPGQGDYEQYF.